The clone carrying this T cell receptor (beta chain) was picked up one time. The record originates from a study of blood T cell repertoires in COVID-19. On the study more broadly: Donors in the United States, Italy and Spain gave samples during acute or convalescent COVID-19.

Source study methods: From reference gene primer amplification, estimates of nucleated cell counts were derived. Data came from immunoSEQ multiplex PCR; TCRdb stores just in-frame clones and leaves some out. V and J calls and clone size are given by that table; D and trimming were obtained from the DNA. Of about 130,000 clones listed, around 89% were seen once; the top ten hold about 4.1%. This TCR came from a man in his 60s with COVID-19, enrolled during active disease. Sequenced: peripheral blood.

The DNA of the CDR3 is TGTGCCTGGGAAGGACAGGGGTCCTACGAGCAGTACTTC. As protein: CAWEGQGSYEQYF. The J gene is TRBJ2-7, the V gene TRBV30; 9 nucleotides agree with TRBD1. The CDR3 covers 13 residues. Germline trimming cut 5 bases from V and 1 base from J; bases unmatched to any gene: 3. The germline CDR1 and CDR2 sequences are GTSNPN and SVGIG (reference sequence).